The T cell receptor beta chain under discussion was sequenced for a study of shared clonotypes between healthy human individuals. Here immunoSEQ multiplex PCR was the method, and the copy in TCRdb shows in-frame clones only, minus some. Of under 600,000 clones in the sample, around 81% were seen once. With V trimmed by 2 bases and J by 8 bases, 7 bases remained unmatched. This CDR3 is built from 15 residues. From germline, CDR1 is MRHNA and CDR2 SNTAGT. The J gene is TRBJ2-1, the V gene TRBV6-4; 9 bases are a match to TRBD1. The sample consisted of PBMCs. This sequence was found in a woman aged 40 to 49 in good health. Some clones in this sample may be carry-over from other donors' samples. CDR3 region: CASSDGGQGFYEQFF. DNA for the CDR3: TGTGCCAGCAGTGACGGTGGACAGGGGTTTTATGAGCAGTTCTTC.